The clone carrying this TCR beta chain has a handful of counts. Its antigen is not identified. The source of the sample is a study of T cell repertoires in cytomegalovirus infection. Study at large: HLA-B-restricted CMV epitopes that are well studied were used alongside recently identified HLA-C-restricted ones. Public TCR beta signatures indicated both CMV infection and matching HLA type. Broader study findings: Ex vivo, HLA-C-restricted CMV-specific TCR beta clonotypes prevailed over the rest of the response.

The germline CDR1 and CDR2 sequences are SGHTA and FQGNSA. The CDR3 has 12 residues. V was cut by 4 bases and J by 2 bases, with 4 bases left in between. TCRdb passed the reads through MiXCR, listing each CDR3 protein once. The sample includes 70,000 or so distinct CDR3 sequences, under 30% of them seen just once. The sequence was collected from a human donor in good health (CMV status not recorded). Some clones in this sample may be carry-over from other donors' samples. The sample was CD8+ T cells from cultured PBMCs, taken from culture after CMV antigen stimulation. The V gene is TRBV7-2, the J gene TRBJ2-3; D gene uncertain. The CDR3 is CASSYVTDTQYF. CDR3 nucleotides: TGTGCCAGCAGCTATGTCACAGATACGCAGTATTTT.